Given below is one TCR beta chain in context. A modified ARM-PCR protocol with three rounds of nested PCR amplified TCRbeta. MiXCR, run by TCRdb on the multiplex PCR reads, gives a single entry per CDR3 protein. The repertoire holds fewer than 100,000 distinct CDR3 sequences, with about 77% as singletons. The source of the sample is a study of tumor and adjacent non-tumor tissue in lung cancer. Study context: Samples averaged about 4.3 million productive TCRbeta reads each.

No cell sorting was done before RNA was extracted from the tissue. The normal lung tissue was taken more than 3 cm from the tumor edge. This TCR came from a woman in her forties or fifties with non-small cell lung cancer. Sequences were obtained from distant non-tumor lung tissue.

CDR3 sequence: CASSIVKQGGGEQFF. The CDR3 region has the DNA TGTGCCAGTAGTATAGTGAAACAGGGTGGAGGTGAGCAGTTCTTC. J is TRBJ2-1 and V is TRBV19, with D possibly matching TRBD1 (6 bases). Trimming cost V 1 base and J 9 bases, with 16 bases left between them. This CDR3 comprises 15 residues. Germline CDR1 and CDR2: LNHDA and SQIVND (reference sequence).